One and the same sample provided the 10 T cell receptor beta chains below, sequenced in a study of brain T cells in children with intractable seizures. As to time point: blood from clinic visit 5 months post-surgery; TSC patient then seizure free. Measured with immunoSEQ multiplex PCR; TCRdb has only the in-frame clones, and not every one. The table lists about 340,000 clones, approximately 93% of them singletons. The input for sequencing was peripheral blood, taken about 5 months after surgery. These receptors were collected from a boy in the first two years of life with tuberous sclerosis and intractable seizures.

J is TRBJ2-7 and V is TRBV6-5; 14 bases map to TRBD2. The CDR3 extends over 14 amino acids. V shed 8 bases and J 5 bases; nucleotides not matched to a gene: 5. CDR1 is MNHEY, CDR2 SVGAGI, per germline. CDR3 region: CASGWGLAGDEQYF. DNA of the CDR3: TGTGCCAGCGGCTGGGGACTAGCGGGGGACGAGCAGTACTTC.

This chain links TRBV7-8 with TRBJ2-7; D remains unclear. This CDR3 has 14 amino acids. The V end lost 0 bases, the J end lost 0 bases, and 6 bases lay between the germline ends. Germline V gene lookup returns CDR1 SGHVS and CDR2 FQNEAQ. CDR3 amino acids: CASSLAGNSYEQYF. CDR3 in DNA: TGTGCCAGCAGCTTAGCAGGGAACTCCTACGAGCAGTACTTC.

The CDR3 loop reads CASSQNTEAFF. CDR3 DNA: TGTGCCAGCAGCCAGAACACTGAAGCTTTCTTT. V usage is TRBV3-1 (or the pseudogene TRBV3-2) and J usage is TRBJ1-1; D unclear. CDR3 length: 11 amino acids. Germline V lookup: CDR1 LGHDT, CDR2 YNNKEL (reference sequence). Trimming stripped 3 bases from V and 1 base from J, with 0 bases between.

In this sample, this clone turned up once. The CDR3 coding sequence is TGTGCCAGCAGTTCCCTGGACTCTGAGCCCTACAATGAGCAGTTCTTC. Its translation: CASSSLDSEPYNEQFF. V and J are TRBV6-6 and TRBJ2-1; D perhaps matches TRBD2 (5 bases). Germline-derived CDR1 and CDR2 are MNHNY and SVGAGI (reference sequence). Trimming left V 4 bases short and J 2 bases short, with 15 bases between. The CDR3 is 16 amino acids.

The CDR3 sequence is CSVEKTVVNTEAFF. The CDR3 DNA reads TGCAGCGTTGAAAAAACCGTCGTGAACACTGAAGCTTTCTTT. The J gene is TRBJ1-1, the V gene TRBV29-1; D is ambiguous. The CDR3 runs to 14 residues. V lost 2 bases to trimming and J lost 0 bases, with 10 bases between them. The germline V gene has CDR1 SQVTM and CDR2 ANQGSEA.

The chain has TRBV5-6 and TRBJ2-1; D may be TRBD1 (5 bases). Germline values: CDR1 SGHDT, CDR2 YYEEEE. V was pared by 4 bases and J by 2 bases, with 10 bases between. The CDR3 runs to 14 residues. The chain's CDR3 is CASSPGYTYNEQFF. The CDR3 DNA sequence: TGTGCCAGCAGCCCAGGGTACACCTACAATGAGCAGTTCTTC.

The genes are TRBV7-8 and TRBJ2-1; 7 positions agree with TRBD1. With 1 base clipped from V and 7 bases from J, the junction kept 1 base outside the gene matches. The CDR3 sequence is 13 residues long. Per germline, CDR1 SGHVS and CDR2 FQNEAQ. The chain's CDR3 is CASSLDRGNEQFF. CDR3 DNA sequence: TGTGCCAGCAGCTTAGACAGGGGAAATGAGCAGTTCTTC.

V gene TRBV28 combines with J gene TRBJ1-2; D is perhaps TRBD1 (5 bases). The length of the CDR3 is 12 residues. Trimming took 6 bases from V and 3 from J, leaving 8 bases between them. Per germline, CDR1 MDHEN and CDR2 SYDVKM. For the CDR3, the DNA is TGTGCCAGCAGGGGGCCCCACTATGGCTACACCTTC. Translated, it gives CASRGPHYGYTF.

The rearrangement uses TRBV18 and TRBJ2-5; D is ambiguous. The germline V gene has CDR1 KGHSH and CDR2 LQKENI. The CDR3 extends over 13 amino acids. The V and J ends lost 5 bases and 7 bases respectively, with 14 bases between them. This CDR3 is CASSSYQPRTQYF. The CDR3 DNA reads TGTGCCAGCTCATCCTACCAGCCAAGGACCCAGTACTTC.

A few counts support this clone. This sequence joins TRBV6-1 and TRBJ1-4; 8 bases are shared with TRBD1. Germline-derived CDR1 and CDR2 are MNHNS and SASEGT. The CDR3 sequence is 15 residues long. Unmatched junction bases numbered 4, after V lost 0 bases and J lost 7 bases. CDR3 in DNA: TGTGCCAGCAGTGAAGCTAGGACAGGGAGTGAAAAACTGTTTTTT. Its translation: CASSEARTGSEKLFF.